The clone carrying this T cell receptor beta chain was seen repeatedly, ten times or more. Its cognate antigen is unknown. Other nucleotide sequences in the sample specify the same CDR3. These data belong to a study of beta chain features in type 1 diabetes. Each sorted fraction was over 98% pure. Overall study findings and caveats: Across patients, naive, central memory and Treg TCRB repertoires exhibited apparently greater similarity than was observed across healthy donors.

After removal of 4 bases from V and 4 bases from J, the junction contained 7 bases not matched to a gene. The CDR3 extends over 16 amino acids. Germline V lookup: CDR1 SGHTA, CDR2 FQGNSA. Since all of the isolated RNA was reverse transcribed, expressed TCRB transcripts were what got sequenced. The data were produced by immunoSEQ multiplex PCR, yet TCRdb's version contains in-frame clones alone and is incomplete. The sample lists 250,000 to 350,000 clones; around 15% were seen once. J is TRBJ2-7 and V is TRBV7-2, with 13 bases fitting TRBD2. Sequencing was done on a sample of central memory CD4+ T cells from blood. The sequence derives from a man under 40 in good health. The DNA for the CDR3 is TGTGCCAGCAGCTCAAGGACTAGCGGGGGAAGGTACGAGCAGTACTTC. Residues: CASSSRTSGGRYEQYF.